Following are 12 T cell receptor beta chains from one sample sequenced in a study of blood T cell repertoires in COVID-19. The data were produced by immunoSEQ multiplex PCR, yet TCRdb's version contains in-frame clones alone and is incomplete. Here the sample spans fewer than 150,000 clones, 88% being singletons. Sequencing input: peripheral blood. The receptors here all came from a man aged 50-60 years with active or convalescent COVID-19.

This chain connects TRBV24-1 to TRBJ2-2; tentative D call: TRBD2 (5 bases). The CDR3 loop spans 13 amino acids. CDR1 and CDR2 (germline): KGHDR, SFDVKD. V lost 8 bases to trimming and J lost 4 bases, with 10 bases between them. The CDR3 nucleotides are TGTGCCACCATCACGGGGAGCACCGGGGAGCTGTTTTTT. It is translated as CATITGSTGELFF.

The chain links TRBV2 to TRBJ1-4; possible D gene TRBD1, 5 bases. CDR1 and CDR2 from the germline V gene are SNHLY and FYNNEI. This CDR3 region has 14 residues. The V end lost 3 bases, the J end lost 4 bases, and 9 bases lay between the germline ends. The CDR3 sequence is CASSEGLINEKLFF. CDR3 in DNA: TGTGCCAGCAGTGAGGGGCTGATTAATGAAAAACTGTTTTTT.

This sequence joins TRBV28 and TRBJ1-4; 7 bases agree with TRBD1. Germline V gene sequence: CDR1 MDHEN, CDR2 SYDVKM. The CDR3 covers 15 residues. V lost 2 bases to trimming and J lost 5 bases; unmatched junction nucleotides: 5. The CDR3 DNA reads as TGTGCCAGCAGTTTAAGGACAGGCCTGAATGAAAAACTGTTTTTT. Its protein is CASSLRTGLNEKLFF.

By share, this clone counts as large. The chain joins TRBV10-3 to TRBJ1-2; 7 bases match TRBD1. Trimming removed 4 bases from V and 7 bases from J; junction bases left unmatched: 9. Germline-derived CDR1 and CDR2 are ENHRY and SYGVKD. The CDR3 covers 14 residues. Here the CDR3 DNA reads TGTGCCATCAGTGGACAGGGAATACTCTTTGGCTACACCTTC. Encoded protein: CAISGQGILFGYTF.

V usage is TRBV14 and J usage is TRBJ2-3; TRBD2 might be the D (6 bases). CDR3 length: 11 amino acids. The V end lost 3 bases, the J end lost 8 bases, and 6 bases lay between the germline ends. Germline CDR1 is SGHDN and CDR2 is FVKESK. The CDR3 sequence: CASSQGGTQYF. The CDR3 DNA reads as TGTGCCAGCAGCCAGGGAGGTACGCAGTATTTT.

The DNA of the CDR3 is TGTGCCAGCAGCGAGTGGGACAGGGGGTACACTGAAGCTTTCTTT. It translates to CASSEWDRGYTEAFF. The chain carries TRBV5-6 and TRBJ1-1; TRBD1 matches 11 bases. The CDR3 contains 15 residues. Germline CDR1 is SGHDT and CDR2 is YYEEEE. V was pared by 4 bases and J by 3 bases, with 5 bases of the junction left unmatched.

The chain uses TRBV28 and TRBJ2-7; maybe TRBD1 (5 bases). The CDR3 runs 13 residues. The V end lost 6 bases, the J end lost 2 bases, and 11 bases lay between the germline ends. CDR1 and CDR2 (germline): MDHEN, SYDVKM. This CDR3 reads CASSRTFTYEQYF. The CDR3 bases are TGTGCCAGCAGCCGGACATTTACCTACGAGCAGTACTTC.

The V call is TRBV20-1, the J call TRBJ2-7, with 8 bases fitting TRBD2. In germline, CDR1 is DFQATT, CDR2 SNEGSKA (reference sequence). The CDR3 totals 17 residues. V shed 3 bases and J 0 bases; nucleotides not matched to a gene: 13. The CDR3 DNA is TGCAGTGCTAGTTTCCGGGGGCTAGCGGGTACCTCCTACGAGCAGTACTTC. This codes for CSASFRGLAGTSYEQYF.

The rearrangement links TRBV30 to TRBJ1-5, with D possibly being TRBD1 (6 bases). Trimming removed 0 bases at V and 7 bases at J, with 10 bases between. Germline loops: CDR1 GTSNPN, CDR2 SVGIG (reference sequence). The CDR3 is 13 residues long. The CDR3 loop is CAWSVQGRQPQHF. The CDR3 region has the DNA TGTGCCTGGAGTGTACAGGGTAGACAGCCCCAGCATTTT.

This clone was observed once. This chain joins TRBV18 and TRBJ2-5; D is undetermined. V was pared by 0 bases and J by 9 bases, with 14 bases between. CDR1 is KGHSH, CDR2 LQKENI, per germline. The CDR3 runs 14 residues. CDR3 sequence: CASSPPMHSGAQYF. The DNA of the CDR3 is TGTGCCAGCTCACCACCGATGCACTCCGGAGCCCAGTACTTC. Based on the CDR3 plus reference TRBV18 and TRBJ2-5, the full variable domain is NAGVMQNPRHLVRRRGQEARLRCSPMKGHSHVYWYRQLPEEGLKFMVYLQKENIIDESGMPKERFSAEFPKEGPSILRIQQVVRGDSAAYFCASSPPMHSGAQYFGPGTRLLVL.

The CDR3 region is CASSFQSGTAYGYTF. DNA of the CDR3: TGTGCCAGCAGTTTTCAATCCGGGACAGCCTATGGCTACACCTTC. The genes are TRBV6-5 and TRBJ1-2, with TRBD1 matching 7 bases. The CDR3 consists of 15 residues. Germline CDR1 and CDR2: MNHEY and SVGAGI. V lost 4 bases, J lost 4 bases, and 9 bases stayed unmatched.

The rearrangement links TRBV6-4 to TRBJ2-7; 14 bases are shared with TRBD2. This CDR3 contains 18 residues. The trim removed 4 bases at V and 5 bases at J, leaving 13 bases unmatched. CDR1 is MRHNA and CDR2 is SNTAGT in the germline V gene. In DNA form, the CDR3 reads TGTGCCAGCAGTGTCGGACTAGCGGGAGGCAACCCCCTCCACGAGCAGTACTTC. It encodes CASSVGLAGGNPLHEQYF.